The clone carrying this T cell receptor beta chain was observed once. Its antigen is as yet unknown. Stated time point: baseline pretreatment blood. Treatment noted: 15 Gy SBRT to primary tumor, nephrectomy 4 weeks later. This specimen comes from a study of radiation and T cells in renal cell carcinoma. Points from the study as a whole: In blood, top tumor clones expanded by 2 weeks, shrinking by 4.

CDR1 is LNHDA and CDR2 is SQIVND in the germline V gene (reference sequence). V was trimmed by 4 bases and J by 9 bases, leaving 13 bases between them. The CDR3 contains 13 residues. This table comes from immunoSEQ multiplex PCR, and its TCRdb copy is limited to in-frame clones, with some not included. The repertoire has over 85,000 clones, approximately 83% of them found once; the top ten carry roughly 6.1%. This clonotype was obtained from a man in his fifties or sixties with renal cell carcinoma. The material was blood, obtained from a patient whose treatment included radiotherapy and nephrectomy. The gene calls are TRBV19 and TRBJ2-1; possible D gene TRBD1, 6 bases. The CDR3 sequence is CASSTLQGSEQFF. The CDR3 DNA is TGTGCCAGTAGTACACTACAGGGCAGTGAGCAGTTCTTC.